Listed below are T cell receptor beta chains from one sample, sequenced in a study of human T cells and chemical hapten exposure. TCRdb re-derived calls from the RACE reads in MiXCR, one entry per CDR3 protein. The sample has about 68,000 distinct CDR3 sequences; 11% are singletons. Sequenced material: whole blood, taken in connection with sensitization to the hapten diphenylcyclopropenone (DPC). The receptors were sampled from a woman between 50 and 59 years old with alopecia areata. Some clones in this sample may be carry-over from other donors' samples. Both conserved end residues are trimmed from each CDR3. Fields, in order: V gene, CDR3 length, CDR3 protein.

TRBV6-1,12,AIPDSEGTDTQY
TRBV29-1,10,SVWGIGYGYT
TRBV7-2,14,ASSLGLASNTGELF
TRBV7-2,12,ASSLDRLGNTIY
TRBV2,15,ASSEGLAGGALDEQF
TRBV27,12,ASSFQHSTDTQY
TRBV12-5,10,ASGRNRGAIY
TRBV6-4,14,ASSTDMTTNTGELF
TRBV18,11,ASSPGSQQPQH
TRBV12-3/TRBV12-4,12,ASSLYSGNEKLF